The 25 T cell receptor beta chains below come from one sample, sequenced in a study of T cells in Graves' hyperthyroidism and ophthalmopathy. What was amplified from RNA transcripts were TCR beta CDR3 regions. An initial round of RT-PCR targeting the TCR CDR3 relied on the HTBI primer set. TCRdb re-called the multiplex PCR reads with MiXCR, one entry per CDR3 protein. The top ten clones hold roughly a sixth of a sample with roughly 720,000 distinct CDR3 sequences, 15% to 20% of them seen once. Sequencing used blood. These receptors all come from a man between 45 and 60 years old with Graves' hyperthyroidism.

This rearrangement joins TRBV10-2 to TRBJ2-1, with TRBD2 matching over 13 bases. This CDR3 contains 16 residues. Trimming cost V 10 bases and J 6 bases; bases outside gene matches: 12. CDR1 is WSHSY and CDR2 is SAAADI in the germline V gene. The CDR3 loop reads CATKAGLAGSGNEQFF. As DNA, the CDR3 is TGCGCCACCAAGGCGGGACTAGCGGGATCAGGCAATGAGCAGTTCTTC.

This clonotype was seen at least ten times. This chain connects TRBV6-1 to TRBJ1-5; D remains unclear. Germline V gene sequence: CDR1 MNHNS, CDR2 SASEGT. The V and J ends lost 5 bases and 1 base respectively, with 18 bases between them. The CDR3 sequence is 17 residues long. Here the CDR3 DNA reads TGTGCCAGCAGTCCTAGGAACGGGATATGGAGCAATCAGCCCCAGCATTTT. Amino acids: CASSPRNGIWSNQPQHF.

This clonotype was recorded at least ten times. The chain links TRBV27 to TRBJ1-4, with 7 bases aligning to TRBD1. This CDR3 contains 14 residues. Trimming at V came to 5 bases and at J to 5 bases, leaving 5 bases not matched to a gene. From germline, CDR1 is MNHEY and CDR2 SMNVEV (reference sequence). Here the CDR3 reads CASSQTGRNEKLFF. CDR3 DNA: TGTGCCAGCAGTCAGACAGGGAGGAATGAAAAACTGTTTTTT.

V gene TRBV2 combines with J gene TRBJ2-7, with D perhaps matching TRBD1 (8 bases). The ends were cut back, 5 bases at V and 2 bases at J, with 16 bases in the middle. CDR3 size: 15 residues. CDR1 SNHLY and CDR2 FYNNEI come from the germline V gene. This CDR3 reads CASSTGGLAAYEQYF. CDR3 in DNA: TGTGCCAGCAGTACAGGGGGTCTAGCGGCCTACGAGCAGTACTTC.

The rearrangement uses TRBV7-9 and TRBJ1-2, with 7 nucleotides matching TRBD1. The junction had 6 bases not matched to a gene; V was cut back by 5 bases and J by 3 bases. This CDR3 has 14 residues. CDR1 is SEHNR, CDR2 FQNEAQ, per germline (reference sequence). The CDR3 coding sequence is TGTGCCAGCAGCAACCGACAGGGCTACTATGGCTACACCTTC. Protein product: CASSNRQGYYGYTF.

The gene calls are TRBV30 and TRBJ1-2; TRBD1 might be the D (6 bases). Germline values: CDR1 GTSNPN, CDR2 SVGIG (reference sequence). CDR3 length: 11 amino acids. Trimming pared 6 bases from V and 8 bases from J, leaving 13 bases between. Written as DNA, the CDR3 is TGTGCCTGTTCGGGGGCACGGGGCTACACCTTC. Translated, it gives CACSGARGYTF.

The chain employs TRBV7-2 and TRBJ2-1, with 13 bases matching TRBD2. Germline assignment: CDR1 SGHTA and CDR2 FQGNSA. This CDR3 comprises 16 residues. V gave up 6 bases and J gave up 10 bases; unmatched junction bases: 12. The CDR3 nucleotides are TGTGCCAGCAGTTTCCCTGCGGGACTAGCGGGATCGGAGCAGTTCTTC. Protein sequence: CASSFPAGLAGSEQFF.

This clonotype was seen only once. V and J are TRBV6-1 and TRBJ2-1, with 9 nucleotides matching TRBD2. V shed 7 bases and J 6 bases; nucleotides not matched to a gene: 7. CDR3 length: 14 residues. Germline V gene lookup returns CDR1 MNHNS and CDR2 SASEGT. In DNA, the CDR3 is TGTGCCAGCACCCTAGCGGGAATTAGCAATGAGCAGTTCTTC. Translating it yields CASTLAGISNEQFF.

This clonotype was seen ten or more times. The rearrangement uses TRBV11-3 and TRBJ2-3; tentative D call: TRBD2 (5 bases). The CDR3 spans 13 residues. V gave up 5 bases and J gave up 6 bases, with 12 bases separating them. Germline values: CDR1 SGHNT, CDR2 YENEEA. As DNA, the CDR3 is TGTGCCAGCAGCGATACTAGGTCGGATACGCAGTATTTT. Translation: CASSDTRSDTQYF. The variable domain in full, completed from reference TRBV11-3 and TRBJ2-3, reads EAGVVQSPRYKIIEKKQPVAFWCNPISGHNTLYWYLQNLGQGPELLIRYENEEAVDDSQLPKDRFSAERLKGVDSTLKIQPAELGDSAVYLCASSDTRSDTQYFGPGTRLTVL.

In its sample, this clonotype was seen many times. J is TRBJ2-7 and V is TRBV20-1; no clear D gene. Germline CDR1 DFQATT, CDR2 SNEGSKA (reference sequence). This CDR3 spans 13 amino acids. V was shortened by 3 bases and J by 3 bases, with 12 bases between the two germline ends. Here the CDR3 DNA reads TGCAGTGCTAGTTATGGCAGCCACTACGAGCAGTACTTC. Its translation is CSASYGSHYEQYF.

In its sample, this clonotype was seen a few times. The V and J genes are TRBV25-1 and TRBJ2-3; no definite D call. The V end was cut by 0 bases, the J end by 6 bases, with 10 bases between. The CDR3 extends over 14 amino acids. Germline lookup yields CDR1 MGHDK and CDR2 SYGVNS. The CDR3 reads CASSEYRTVDTQYF. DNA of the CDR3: TGTGCCAGCAGTGAATACAGGACCGTCGATACGCAGTATTTT.

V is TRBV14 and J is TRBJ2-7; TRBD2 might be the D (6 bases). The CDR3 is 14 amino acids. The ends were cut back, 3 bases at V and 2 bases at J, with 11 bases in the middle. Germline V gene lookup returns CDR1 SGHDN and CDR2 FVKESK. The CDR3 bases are TGTGCCAGCAGCCATCCCGGGACTCCCTACGAGCAGTACTTC. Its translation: CASSHPGTPYEQYF.

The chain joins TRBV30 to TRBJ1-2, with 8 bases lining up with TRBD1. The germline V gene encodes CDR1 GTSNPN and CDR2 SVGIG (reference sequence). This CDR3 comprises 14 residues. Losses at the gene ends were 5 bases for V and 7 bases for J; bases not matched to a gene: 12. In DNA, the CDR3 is TGTGCCTGGCTAAAGGGACAGGCCGGGGGTGGCTACACCTTC. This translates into CAWLKGQAGGGYTF.

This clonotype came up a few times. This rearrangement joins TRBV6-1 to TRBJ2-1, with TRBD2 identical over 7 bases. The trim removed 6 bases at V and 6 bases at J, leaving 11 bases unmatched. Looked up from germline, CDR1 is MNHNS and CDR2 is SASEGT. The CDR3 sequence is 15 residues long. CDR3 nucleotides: TGTGCCAGCAGAAAGTTTGGACTAGTTGTCAATGAGCAGTTCTTC. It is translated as CASRKFGLVVNEQFF.

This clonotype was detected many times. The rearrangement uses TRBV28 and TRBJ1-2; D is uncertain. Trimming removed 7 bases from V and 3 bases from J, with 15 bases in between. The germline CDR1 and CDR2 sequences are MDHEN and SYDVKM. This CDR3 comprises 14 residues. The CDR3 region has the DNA TGTGCCAGCACCACGGGGAGTTTTTACTATGGCTACACCTTC. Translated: CASTTGSFYYGYTF.

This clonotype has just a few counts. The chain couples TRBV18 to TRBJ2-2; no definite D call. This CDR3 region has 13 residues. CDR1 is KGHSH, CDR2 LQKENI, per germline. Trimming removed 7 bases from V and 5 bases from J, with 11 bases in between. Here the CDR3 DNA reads TGTGCCAGCTTTCGATCGAGGACCGGGGAGCTGTTTTTT. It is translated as CASFRSRTGELFF.

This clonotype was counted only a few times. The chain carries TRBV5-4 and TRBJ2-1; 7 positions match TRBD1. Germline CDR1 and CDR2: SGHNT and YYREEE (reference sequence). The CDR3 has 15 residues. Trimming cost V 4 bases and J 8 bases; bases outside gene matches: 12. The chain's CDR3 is CASSGRQGSFYEQFF. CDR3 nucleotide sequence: TGTGCCAGCAGCGGGAGACAGGGTAGTTTCTATGAGCAGTTCTTC.

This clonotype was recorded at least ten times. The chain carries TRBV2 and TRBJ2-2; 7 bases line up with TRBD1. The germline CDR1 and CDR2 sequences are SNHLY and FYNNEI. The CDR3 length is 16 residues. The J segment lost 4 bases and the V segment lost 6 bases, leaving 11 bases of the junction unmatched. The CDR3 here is CASSETGQKTTGELFF. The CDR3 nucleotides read TGTGCCAGCAGCGAAACGGGACAGAAGACCACCGGGGAGCTGTTTTTT.

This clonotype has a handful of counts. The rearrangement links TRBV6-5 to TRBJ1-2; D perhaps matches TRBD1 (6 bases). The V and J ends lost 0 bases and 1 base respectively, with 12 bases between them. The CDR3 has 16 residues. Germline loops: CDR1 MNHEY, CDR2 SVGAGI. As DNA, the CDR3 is TGTGCCAGCAGTTACTCTCAGACAGGCGTTAACTATGGCTACACCTTC. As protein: CASSYSQTGVNYGYTF.

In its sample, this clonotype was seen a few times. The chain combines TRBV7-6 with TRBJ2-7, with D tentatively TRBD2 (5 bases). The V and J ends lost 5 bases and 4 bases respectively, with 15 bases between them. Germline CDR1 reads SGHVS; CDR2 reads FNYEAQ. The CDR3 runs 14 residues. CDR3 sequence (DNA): TGTGCCAGCAGCCCACGCGGGCCAGAATACGAGCAGTACTTC. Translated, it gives CASSPRGPEYEQYF.

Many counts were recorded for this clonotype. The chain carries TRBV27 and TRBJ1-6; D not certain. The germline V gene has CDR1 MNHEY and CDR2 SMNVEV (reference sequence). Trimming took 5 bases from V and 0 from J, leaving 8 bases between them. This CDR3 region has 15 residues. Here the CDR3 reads CASSPLGSYNSPLHF. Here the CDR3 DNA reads TGTGCCAGCAGTCCACTCGGCTCCTATAATTCACCCCTCCACTTT.

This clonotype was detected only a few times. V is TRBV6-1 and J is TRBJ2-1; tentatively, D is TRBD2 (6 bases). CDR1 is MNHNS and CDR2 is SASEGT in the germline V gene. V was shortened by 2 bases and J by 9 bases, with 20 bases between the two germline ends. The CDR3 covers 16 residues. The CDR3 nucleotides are TGTGCCAGCAGTGAATTCTCGGGGGTACCGAGGGGTGAGCAGTTCTTC. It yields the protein CASSEFSGVPRGEQFF.

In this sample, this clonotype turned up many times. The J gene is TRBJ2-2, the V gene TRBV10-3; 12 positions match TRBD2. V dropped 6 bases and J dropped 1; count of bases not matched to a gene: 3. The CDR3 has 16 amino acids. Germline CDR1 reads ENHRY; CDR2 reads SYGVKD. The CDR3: CAIRGTSGLNTGELFF. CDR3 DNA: TGTGCCATCAGGGGGACTAGCGGGCTGAACACCGGGGAGCTGTTTTTT.

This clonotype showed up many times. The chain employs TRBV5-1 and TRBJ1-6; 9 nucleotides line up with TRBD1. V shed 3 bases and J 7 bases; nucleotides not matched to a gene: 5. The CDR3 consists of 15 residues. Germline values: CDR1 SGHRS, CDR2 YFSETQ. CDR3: CASSSRDRANSPLHF. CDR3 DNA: TGCGCCAGCAGCTCGAGGGACAGGGCAAATTCACCCCTCCACTTT.

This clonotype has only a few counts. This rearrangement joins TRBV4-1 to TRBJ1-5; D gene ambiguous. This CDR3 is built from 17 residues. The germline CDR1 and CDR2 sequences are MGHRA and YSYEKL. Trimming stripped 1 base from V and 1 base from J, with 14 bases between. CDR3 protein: CASSQVAPGGSNQPQHF. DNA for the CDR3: TGCGCCAGCAGCCAAGTTGCCCCGGGAGGAAGCAATCAGCCCCAGCATTTT.